Shown below are 32 T cell receptor beta chains from a single sample sequenced in a study of post-analysis software for immune sequencing data. General study findings and limits: Included in a set of five TRBV segments more frequent in patients than controls were TRBV5-6, TRBV5-1 and TRBV20-1.

For these TCRs, the target antigens are not known. cDNA libraries for TCR beta contained unique molecular identifiers. TCRdb reprocessed the PCR reads with MiXCR, giving one entry per CDR3 protein. The sample lists roughly 400,000 distinct CDR3 sequences; 30% to 40% were seen once. Sequencing was performed on blood. These TCRs come from a girl aged 2 to 10 with multiple sclerosis.

This clonotype occurred a few times. The V call is TRBV29-1, the J call TRBJ2-5; maybe TRBD2 (6 bases). V lost 1 base, J lost 3 bases, and 9 bases lay in between. The CDR3 loop spans 13 amino acids. The V gene's germline CDR1 is SQVTM and CDR2 ANQGSEA. The DNA for the CDR3 is TGCAGCGTTGAAGGGGGACTGAAAGAGACCCAGTACTTC. Protein product: CSVEGGLKETQYF.

This rearrangement joins TRBV30 to TRBJ2-7; D not resolved. Deletions cut 0 bases from V and 0 bases from J, with 12 bases between. From germline, CDR1 is GTSNPN and CDR2 SVGIG (reference sequence). The CDR3 is 15 amino acids. Here the CDR3 DNA reads TGTGCCTGGAGTGTACACGGTAGGAGCTCCTACGAGCAGTACTTC. The encoded protein is CAWSVHGRSSYEQYF.

This clonotype was counted a few times. The chain carries TRBV12-3 or TRBV12-4 and TRBJ1-1, with a weak D call TRBD1 (5 bases). Trimming removed 5 bases at V and 3 bases at J, with 10 bases between. This CDR3 contains 13 residues. The CDR3, as DNA: TGTGCCAGCAGTCCGCAGGGATACACTGAAGCTTTCTTT. This codes for CASSPQGYTEAFF.

This rearrangement joins TRBV28 to TRBJ2-1; unclear D gene. Trimming left V 3 bases short and J 5 bases short, with 14 bases between. The CDR3 consists of 15 residues. Germline V gives CDR1 MDHEN, CDR2 SYDVKM. CDR3: CASSFRPHSNNEQFF. CDR3 sequence (DNA): TGTGCCAGCAGTTTTCGGCCACATTCCAACAATGAGCAGTTCTTC. Filled out from reference TRBV28 and TRBJ2-1, the complete variable domain reads DVKVTQSSRYLVKRTGEKVFLECVQDMDHENMFWYRQDPGLGLRLIYFSYDVKMKEKGDIPEGYSVSREKKERFSLILESASTNQTSMYLCASSFRPHSNNEQFFGPGTRLTVL.

In this sample, this clonotype turned up a few times. V gene TRBV7-2 combines with J gene TRBJ2-2; a possible D gene is TRBD1 (6 bases). From germline, CDR1 is SGHTA and CDR2 FQGNSA. V gave up 5 bases and J gave up 0 bases, with 10 bases separating them. CDR3 length equals 15 residues. The CDR3 here is CASSRTVSNTGELFF. CDR3 nucleotides: TGTGCCAGCAGCCGGACAGTCTCGAACACCGGGGAGCTGTTTTTT.

This chain links TRBV20-1 with TRBJ2-5; D is unclear. Judging by the DNA end, TRBJ2-7 fits better; the J call may be wrong. The CDR3 is 15 amino acids. Germline V gene lookup returns CDR1 DFQATT and CDR2 SNEGSKA (reference sequence). CDR3 protein: CSARDLTKVSYEQYF. The DNA for the CDR3 is TGCAGTGCTAGAGATTTAACAAAAGTATCCTACGAGCAGTACTTC.

The rearrangement joins TRBV9 to TRBJ2-3; 11 nucleotides match TRBD2. The length of the CDR3 is 15 residues. Germline loops: CDR1 SGDLS, CDR2 YYNGEE. Losses at the gene ends were 4 bases for V and 3 bases for J; bases not matched to a gene: 4. CDR3 sequence (DNA): TGTGCCAGCAGCTATAGCGGGAGGGCAACAGATACGCAGTATTTT. Encoded protein: CASSYSGRATDTQYF. Based on the CDR3 plus reference TRBV9 and TRBJ2-3, the full variable domain is DSGVTQTPKHLITATGQRVTLRCSPRSGDLSVYWYQQSLDQGLQFLIQYYNGEERAKGNILERFSAQQFPDLHSELNLSSLELGDSALYFCASSYSGRATDTQYFGPGTRLTVL.

This clonotype was counted a few times. A much larger clone sits a single nucleotide away, making a read error possible. The chain carries TRBV29-1 and TRBJ2-5, with D hard to call. The germline V gene encodes CDR1 SQVTM and CDR2 ANQGSEA. The CDR3 contains 11 residues. V was clipped by 5 bases and J by 11 bases, with 15 bases between them. This chain's CDR3 is CSVFLEFEQYF. The CDR3 DNA follows: TGCAGCGTTTTTCTAGAGTTTGAGCAGTACTTC.

This sequence joins TRBV29-1 and TRBJ1-1; TRBD1 might be the D (5 bases). The CDR3 has 14 amino acids. V was clipped by 1 base and J by 5 bases, with 14 bases between them. CDR1 and CDR2 (germline): SQVTM, ANQGSEA. The CDR3 bases are TGCAGCGTTGAAGGCGGGGGATCTTGGACTGAAGCTTTCTTT. Translated, it gives CSVEGGGSWTEAFF.

This clonotype has just a few counts. The chain employs TRBV29-1 and TRBJ2-5; no definite D call. Between the trimmed V and J ends, which lost 0 bases and 3 bases, there was a span of 14 bases. The CDR3 length is 15 residues. CDR1 is SQVTM and CDR2 is ANQGSEA in the germline V gene. CDR3 coding DNA: TGCAGCGTTGAAGATAACCACGCAAAGAAAGAGACCCAGTACTTC. As protein: CSVEDNHAKKETQYF.

CDR3: CSVEDPRLANRGTDTQYF. The CDR3 nucleotides are TGCAGCGTTGAAGATCCGCGACTAGCGAATCGCGGCACAGATACGCAGTATTTT. The J gene is TRBJ2-3, the V gene TRBV29-1, with 8 bases that match TRBD2. The V segment lost 0 bases and the J segment 1 base; nucleotides outside the gene matches: 12. In germline, CDR1 is SQVTM, CDR2 ANQGSEA. This CDR3 region has 18 residues.

This clonotype came up a few times. CDR3 bases: TGTGCCAGCAGCTCGGACAGGGGGCCAGCCTACGAGCAGTACTTC. It yields the protein CASSSDRGPAYEQYF. J is TRBJ2-7 and V is TRBV5-5; 11 nucleotides match TRBD1. Per germline, CDR1 SGHKS and CDR2 YYEKEE (reference sequence). The CDR3 is 15 amino acids. V gave up 3 bases and J gave up 2 bases; unmatched junction bases: 4.

V and J are TRBV20-1 and TRBJ2-5, with 8 bases lining up with TRBD2. V dropped 6 bases and J dropped 3; count of bases not matched to a gene: 18. This CDR3 comprises 17 residues. Germline V CDR1 and CDR2: DFQATT, SNEGSKA (reference sequence). CDR3 nucleotides: TGCAGTGCAACCCTTACTAGCGGAAGAAGGCGGGAAGAGACCCAGTACTTC. Its translation: CSATLTSGRRREETQYF.

The chain links TRBV20-1 to TRBJ1-5, with no clear D. The CDR3 sequence is 14 residues long. CDR1 and CDR2 from the germline V gene are DFQATT and SNEGSKA (reference sequence). The V gene lost 1 base and the J gene lost 7 bases, with 14 bases spanning the gap. The CDR3 loop reads CSARVAGEKQPQHF. CDR3 bases: TGCAGTGCTAGAGTGGCGGGAGAAAAGCAGCCCCAGCATTTT.

The rearrangement joins TRBV20-1 to TRBJ1-2; possibly TRBD1 for D (6 bases). This CDR3 has 15 amino acids. The germline CDR1 and CDR2 sequences are DFQATT and SNEGSKA (reference sequence). V was shortened by 2 bases and J by 6 bases, with 19 bases between the two germline ends. The CDR3 region has the DNA TGCAGTGCTAGACGGCACGGGGGCGCGTATAATGGCTACACCTTC. It is translated as CSARRHGGAYNGYTF.

This clonotype was found a few times. This sequence joins TRBV19 and TRBJ2-1, with 13 bases that match TRBD2. This CDR3 is built from 15 residues. The V and J ends lost 6 bases and 7 bases, in that order; junction bases with no gene match: 6. Germline loops: CDR1 LNHDA, CDR2 SQIVND (reference sequence). The CDR3 here is CASRPGLAGRNEQFF. The CDR3 nucleotides read TGTGCCAGTAGACCGGGACTAGCGGGACGTAATGAGCAGTTCTTC.

This clonotype was recorded a few times. The chain has TRBV28 and TRBJ2-5, with D perhaps being TRBD1 or TRBD2 (7 bases each). The germline V and J ends were trimmed by 5 bases and 4 bases, with 17 bases remaining between them. CDR1 and CDR2 from the germline V gene are MDHEN and SYDVKM. CDR3 length equals 15 residues. The chain's CDR3 is CASSLRGGGTETQYF. Here the CDR3 DNA reads TGTGCCAGCAGTCTGAGGGGAGGGGGCACAGAGACCCAGTACTTC.

The chain has TRBV21-1 and TRBJ2-1; the table's D call of TRBD1 was not tested on the DNA. TRBV21-1 is reported as a pseudogene. This CDR3 region has 15 residues. CDR3 sequence reads: CASSNYRFHYNEQFF. DNA for the CDR3: TGTGCCAGCAGCAATTACAGGTTCCACTACAATGAGCAGTTCTTC.

This clonotype was counted between two and nine times. J is TRBJ2-1 and V is TRBV5-1, with 10 bases fitting TRBD1. V shed 4 bases and J 7 bases; nucleotides not matched to a gene: 8. Germline assignment: CDR1 SGHRS and CDR2 YFSETQ. CDR3 length: 15 residues. CDR3 in DNA: TGCGCCAGCAGCCTACGGACAGGGGGGACGAATGAGCAGTTCTTC. Translation: CASSLRTGGTNEQFF.

This chain joins TRBV4-1 and TRBJ2-1; 13 bases are a match to TRBD2. V lost 0 bases to trimming and J lost 10 bases; unmatched junction nucleotides: 6. The germline V gene has CDR1 MGHRA and CDR2 YSYEKL. The CDR3 has 16 residues. The CDR3 DNA follows: TGCGCCAGCAGCCAAGAAGCACTAGCGGGGGGGCGGGAGCAGTTCTTC. Its protein product is CASSQEALAGGREQFF.

The CDR3, as DNA: TGTGCCAGCAGCAGCTACAGGACCCGCACAGATACGCAGTATTTT. Amino acids: CASSSYRTRTDTQYF. This chain joins TRBV7-8 and TRBJ2-3; D might be TRBD1 (5 bases). V gave up 5 bases and J gave up 1 base, with 13 bases separating them. The germline gives CDR1 SGHVS, CDR2 FQNEAQ. The CDR3 extends over 15 amino acids.

This sequence joins TRBV6-6 and TRBJ2-3; 9 positions agree with TRBD2. This CDR3 comprises 17 residues. V trimming: 2 bases; J trimming: 4 bases; junction bases outside the gene matches: 10. Germline CDR1 and CDR2: MNHNY and SVGAGI (reference sequence). This chain's CDR3 is CASSYPGVAGVADTQYF. Written as DNA, the CDR3 is TGTGCCAGCAGTTACCCCGGGGTAGCGGGAGTGGCAGATACGCAGTATTTT.

The V call is TRBV4-1, the J call TRBJ2-1, with no clear D. Germline V gives CDR1 MGHRA, CDR2 YSYEKL. With 6 bases removed from V and 6 bases from J, the gap between germline ends came to 24 bases. The length of the CDR3 is 17 residues. The CDR3 spells CASRPILGRQGSNEQFF. CDR3 sequence (DNA): TGCGCCAGCAGGCCCATCTTAGGACGCCAAGGGTCCAATGAGCAGTTCTTC.

This clonotype showed up just once. The rearrangement uses TRBV19 and TRBJ2-1; D uncertain. The CDR3 sequence is 12 residues long. Trimming took 1 base from V and 12 from J, leaving 10 bases between them. In germline, CDR1 is LNHDA, CDR2 SQIVND (reference sequence). CDR3 loop: CASSIGGGGQFF. The CDR3 nucleotides are TGTGCCAGTAGTATAGGAGGCGGTGGGCAGTTCTTC. Supplemented by reference TRBV19 and TRBJ2-1, the full variable domain reads DGGITQSPKYLFRKEGQNVTLSCEQNLNHDAMYWYRQDPGQGLRLIYYSQIVNDFQKGDIAEGYSVSREKKESFPLTVTSAQKNPTAFYLCASSIGGGGQFFGPGTRLTVL.

This clonotype turned up a few times. The chain recombines TRBV11-1 with TRBJ2-3, with TRBD2 matching 9 bases. This CDR3 spans 19 amino acids. With V trimmed by 2 bases and J by 2 bases, 14 bases remained unmatched. Germline CDR1 is SGHAT and CDR2 is FQDESV (reference sequence). The CDR3 DNA is TGTGCCAGCAGCTTATCCCCCGCGCCGACTAGCGGCTTCACAGATACGCAGTATTTT. Protein sequence: CASSLSPAPTSGFTDTQYF.

This clonotype appeared a few times. J is TRBJ1-2 and V is TRBV28; D ambiguous. Germline V lookup: CDR1 MDHEN, CDR2 SYDVKM. The CDR3 is made up of 13 amino acids. V dropped 2 bases and J dropped 8 bases, with 12 bases sitting between them. CDR3 bases: TGTGCCAGCAGTTTAACGCGGATAGACGGCTACACCTTC. Its protein is CASSLTRIDGYTF.

This clonotype turned up a few times. At one of its ends the junction is not consistent with the germline gene, which may arise from a read error. The chain is built from TRBV7-2 and TRBJ1-2; 9 bases fit TRBD1. Germline CDR1 and CDR2: SGHTA and FQGNSA. The CDR3 consists of 13 residues. CDR3 loop: CASSLDRGHSYIF. The CDR3 coding sequence is TGTGCCAGCAGCTTAGACAGGGGGCATAGCTACATCTTC.

In this sample, this clonotype turned up a few times. J is TRBJ2-1 and V is TRBV9; D possibly corresponds to TRBD2 (6 bases). The germline gives CDR1 SGDLS, CDR2 YYNGEE. This CDR3 has 14 amino acids. V lost 3 bases and J lost 10, with 17 bases in between. CDR3 protein: CASSGVGGIGEQFF. CDR3 nucleotide sequence: TGTGCCAGCAGCGGCGTGGGGGGAATAGGCGAGCAGTTCTTC. The full variable domain, with the rest looked up from reference TRBV9 and TRBJ2-1, is DSGVTQTPKHLITATGQRVTLRCSPRSGDLSVYWYQQSLDQGLQFLIQYYNGEERAKGNILERFSAQQFPDLHSELNLSSLELGDSALYFCASSGVGGIGEQFFGPGTRLTVL.

This sequence joins TRBV5-5 and TRBJ2-1, with 10 positions matching TRBD2. V dropped 2 bases and J dropped 4; count of bases not matched to a gene: 12. This CDR3 spans 18 amino acids. The V gene's germline CDR1 is SGHKS and CDR2 YYEKEE (reference sequence). The CDR3 bases are TGTGCCAGCAGCTTCGCGCCCCTAGGACTAGCGGCATACAATGAGCAGTTCTTC. Its protein is CASSFAPLGLAAYNEQFF.

This clonotype was found a few times. This chain connects TRBV7-2 to TRBJ2-3; no clear D gene. CDR1 and CDR2 (germline): SGHTA, FQGNSA. This CDR3 has 13 amino acids. The germline V and J ends were trimmed by 1 base and 8 bases, with 10 bases remaining between them. The CDR3 here is CASSLVGLGTQYF. CDR3 coding DNA: TGTGCCAGCAGCTTAGTAGGGCTCGGTACGCAGTATTTT.

J is TRBJ2-4 and V is TRBV20-1; TRBD1 might be the D (6 bases). CDR1 and CDR2 from the germline V gene are DFQATT and SNEGSKA (reference sequence). The CDR3 totals 15 residues. V lost 4 bases and J lost 4, with 17 bases in between. CDR3 coding DNA: TGCAGTGCTACCCCGACAGGCTACGTTAAAAACATTCAGTACTTC. This translates into CSATPTGYVKNIQYF.

The rearrangement links TRBV29-1 to TRBJ2-7; 9 bases are a match to TRBD1. Germline V gene sequence: CDR1 SQVTM, CDR2 ANQGSEA. Unmatched junction bases numbered 4, after V lost 3 bases and J lost 1 base. This CDR3 is 14 amino acids long. For the CDR3, the DNA is TGCAGCGTTGAGGAGACAGGGGGTTCCTACGAGCAGTACTTC. Amino acid sequence: CSVEETGGSYEQYF.